There are a few counts of the clone carrying this TCR beta chain. Its antigen is not known. V gave up 2 bases and J gave up 2 bases, with 13 bases separating them. This CDR3 region has 15 residues. Looked up from germline, CDR1 is SEHNR and CDR2 is FQNEAQ (reference sequence). These data belong to a study of molecular identifiers for immune sequencing clone quantification. The bulk TCR libraries were made with methods described before and with listed TCR primers. TCRdb processed the PCR reads anew with MiXCR; each CDR3 protein has one entry. Of over 300,000 distinct CDR3 sequences in the sample, 24% were seen once. The sorting of naive CD8 T cells used the CD8+CD4-CCR7+CD45RA+ phenotype. Whole-study results and caveats: Among effectors, clones above 20 RNA copies held over 98% of molecules; among naive cells, under 1%. Even with about a million naive cells present, spiked Jurkat TCR RNA from one cell was reportedly detectable.

What was sequenced was naive CD8+ T cells from blood, with Jurkat cell RNA spiked in. Subset in this sample: FACS-sorted CD8+CD4-CCR7+CD45RA+ naive T cells. This sequence was found in a human donor in good health. Some libraries in this study had Jurkat cell RNA spiked in. The chain employs TRBV7-9 and TRBJ2-7; D is unresolved. CDR3 bases: TGTGCCAGCAGCTTAAAAGTGGGCAGAACCTACGAGCAGTACTTC. Its protein product is CASSLKVGRTYEQYF. The whole variable domain, remainder taken from reference TRBV7-9 and TRBJ2-7, is DTGVSQNPRHKITKRGQNVTFRCDPISEHNRLYWYRQTLGQGPEFLTYFQNEAQLEKSRLLSDRFSAERPKGSFSTLEIQRTEQGDSAMYLCASSLKVGRTYEQYFGPGTRLTVT.